Reported below is one T cell receptor (beta chain). The antigen is undetermined. The CDR3 length is 15 residues. V dropped 4 bases and J dropped 2; count of bases not matched to a gene: 8. The V gene's germline CDR1 is LNHDA and CDR2 SQIVND (reference sequence). The sample belongs to a study of cytomegalovirus exposure and HLA in healthy donors. About the research overall: Within an early data release were 80 million to 90 million unique TCRs drawn from HLA-typed donors. Study-level findings and limits: A later analysis, which compared TCR beta chains of equal frequency, found the HLA-associated ones more clonally expanded.

The PCR used 60 Vbeta and 13 Jbeta primers. Here immunoSEQ multiplex PCR was the method, and the copy in TCRdb shows in-frame clones only, minus some. The data show 170,000 or so clones, with roughly 87% seen just once and about 1.6% held by the top ten. This sequence joins TRBV19 and TRBJ2-7; 7 bases line up with TRBD1. The specimen was PBMCs. The clonotype was recovered from a man aged 50-59 years in good health and CMV-seronegative. The CDR3 nucleotides read TGTGCCAGTAGTAAACGGACAGGTGTCCCCTACGAGCAGTACTTC. Its protein is CASSKRTGVPYEQYF.